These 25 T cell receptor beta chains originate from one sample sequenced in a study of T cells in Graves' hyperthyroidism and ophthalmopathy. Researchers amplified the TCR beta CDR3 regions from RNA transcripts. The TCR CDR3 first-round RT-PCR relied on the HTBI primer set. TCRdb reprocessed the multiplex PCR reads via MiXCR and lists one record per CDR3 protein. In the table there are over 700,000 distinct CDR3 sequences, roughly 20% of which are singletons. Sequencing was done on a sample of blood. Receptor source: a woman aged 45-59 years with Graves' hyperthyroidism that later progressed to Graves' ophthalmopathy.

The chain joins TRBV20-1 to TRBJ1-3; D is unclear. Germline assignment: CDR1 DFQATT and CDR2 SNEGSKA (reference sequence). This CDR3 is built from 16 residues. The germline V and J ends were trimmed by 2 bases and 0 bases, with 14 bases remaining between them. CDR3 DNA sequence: TGCAGTGCTAGATACTATGGCGGTAGCTCTGGAAACACCATATATTTT. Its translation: CSARYYGGSSGNTIYF.

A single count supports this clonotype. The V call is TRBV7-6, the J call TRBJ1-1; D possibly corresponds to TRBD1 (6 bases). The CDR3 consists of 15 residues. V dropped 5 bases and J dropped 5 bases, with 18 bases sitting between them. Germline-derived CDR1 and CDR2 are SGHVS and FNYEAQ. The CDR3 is CASSEHQGLETEAFF. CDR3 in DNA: TGTGCCAGCAGCGAACATCAGGGGTTAGAGACTGAAGCTTTCTTT.

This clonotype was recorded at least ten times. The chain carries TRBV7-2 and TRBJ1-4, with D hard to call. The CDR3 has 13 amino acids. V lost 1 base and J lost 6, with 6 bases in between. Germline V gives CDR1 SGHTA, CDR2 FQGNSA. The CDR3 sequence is CASSLGGDEKLFF. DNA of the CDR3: TGTGCCAGCAGCTTAGGCGGGGATGAAAAACTGTTTTTT.

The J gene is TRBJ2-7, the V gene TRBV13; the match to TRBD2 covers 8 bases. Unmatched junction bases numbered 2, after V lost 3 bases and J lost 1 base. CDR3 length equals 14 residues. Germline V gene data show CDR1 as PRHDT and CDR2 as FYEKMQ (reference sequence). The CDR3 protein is CASSLPGGSYEQYF. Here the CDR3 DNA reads TGTGCCAGCAGCTTGCCGGGGGGGTCCTACGAGCAGTACTTC.

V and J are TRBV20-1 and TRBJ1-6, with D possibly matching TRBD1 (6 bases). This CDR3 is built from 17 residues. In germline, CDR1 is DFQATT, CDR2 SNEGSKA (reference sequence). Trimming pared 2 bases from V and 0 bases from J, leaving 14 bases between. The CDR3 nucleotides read TGCAGTGCTAGACCCGAACACAGGGCCTCCTATAATTCACCCCTCCACTTT. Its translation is CSARPEHRASYNSPLHF.

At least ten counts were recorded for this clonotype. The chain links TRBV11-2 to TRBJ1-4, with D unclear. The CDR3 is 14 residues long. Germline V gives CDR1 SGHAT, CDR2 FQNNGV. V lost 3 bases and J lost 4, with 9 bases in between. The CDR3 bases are TGTGCCAGCAGCTTCAGTCTGAGTAATGAAAAACTGTTTTTT. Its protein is CASSFSLSNEKLFF.

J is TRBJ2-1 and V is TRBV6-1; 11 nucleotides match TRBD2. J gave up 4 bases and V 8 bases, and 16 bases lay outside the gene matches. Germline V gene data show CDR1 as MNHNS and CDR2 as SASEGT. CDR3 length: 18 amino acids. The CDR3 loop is CASLDYSGGAVGYNEQFF. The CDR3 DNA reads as TGTGCCAGCCTGGACTATAGCGGGGGGGCCGTTGGATACAATGAGCAGTTCTTC.

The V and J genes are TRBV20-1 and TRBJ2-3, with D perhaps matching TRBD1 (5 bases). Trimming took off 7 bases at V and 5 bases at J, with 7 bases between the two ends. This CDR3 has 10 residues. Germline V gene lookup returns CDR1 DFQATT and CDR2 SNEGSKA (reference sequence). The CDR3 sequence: CSGGGDTQYF. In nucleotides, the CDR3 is TGCAGTGGGGGCGGAGATACGCAGTATTTT.

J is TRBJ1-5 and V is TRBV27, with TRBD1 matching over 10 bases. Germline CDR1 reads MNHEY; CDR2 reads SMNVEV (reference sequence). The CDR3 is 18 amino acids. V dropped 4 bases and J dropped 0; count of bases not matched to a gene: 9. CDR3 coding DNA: TGTGCCAGCAGTTGGCCGGGACAGGGGAGAAGTAGCAATCAGCCCCAGCATTTT. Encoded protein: CASSWPGQGRSSNQPQHF.

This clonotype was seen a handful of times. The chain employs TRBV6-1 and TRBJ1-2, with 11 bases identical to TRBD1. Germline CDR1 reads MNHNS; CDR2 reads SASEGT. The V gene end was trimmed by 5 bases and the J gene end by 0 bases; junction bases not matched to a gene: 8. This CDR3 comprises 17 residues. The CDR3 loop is CASSRTGGGRSNYGYTF. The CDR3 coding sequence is TGTGCCAGCAGTAGGACAGGGGGCGGCCGGTCTAACTATGGCTACACCTTC.

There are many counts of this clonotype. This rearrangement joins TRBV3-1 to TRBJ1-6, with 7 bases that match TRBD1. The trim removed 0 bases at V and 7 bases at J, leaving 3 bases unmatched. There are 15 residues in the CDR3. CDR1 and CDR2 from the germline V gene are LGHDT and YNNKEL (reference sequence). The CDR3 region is CASSQDRGRNSPLHF. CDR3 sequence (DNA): TGTGCCAGCAGCCAAGATAGGGGGCGAAATTCACCCCTCCACTTT. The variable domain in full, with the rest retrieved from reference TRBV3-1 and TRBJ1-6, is DTAVSQTPKYLVTQMGNDKSIKCEQNLGHDTMYWYKQDSKKFLKIMFSYNNKELIINETVPNRFSPKSPDKAHLNLHINSLELGDSAVYFCASSQDRGRNSPLHFGNGTRLTVT.

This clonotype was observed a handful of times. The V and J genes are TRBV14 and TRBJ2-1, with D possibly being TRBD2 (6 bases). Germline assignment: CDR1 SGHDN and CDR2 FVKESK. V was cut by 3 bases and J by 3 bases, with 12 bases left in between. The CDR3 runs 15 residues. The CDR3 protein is CASSQGLAHYNEQFF. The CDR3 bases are TGTGCCAGCAGCCAGGGTCTAGCGCACTACAATGAGCAGTTCTTC.

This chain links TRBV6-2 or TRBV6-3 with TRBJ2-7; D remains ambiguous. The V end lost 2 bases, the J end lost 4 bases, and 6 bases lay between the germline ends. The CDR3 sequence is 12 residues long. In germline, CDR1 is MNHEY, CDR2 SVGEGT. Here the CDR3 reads CASSYPQYEQYF. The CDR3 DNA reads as TGTGCCAGCAGTTACCCCCAGTACGAGCAGTACTTC.

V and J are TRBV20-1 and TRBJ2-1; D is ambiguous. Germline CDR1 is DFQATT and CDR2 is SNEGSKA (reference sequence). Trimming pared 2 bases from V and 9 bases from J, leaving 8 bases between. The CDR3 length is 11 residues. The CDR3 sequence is CSARIQVEQFF. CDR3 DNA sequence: TGCAGTGCTAGAATCCAGGTTGAGCAGTTCTTC.

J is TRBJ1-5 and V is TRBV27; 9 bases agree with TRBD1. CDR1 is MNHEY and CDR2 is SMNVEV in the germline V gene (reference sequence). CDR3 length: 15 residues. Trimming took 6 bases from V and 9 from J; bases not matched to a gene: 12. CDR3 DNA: TGTGCCAGCAGCAAGTCCGGGACAGGGTTTTTGCCCCAGCATTTT. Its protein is CASSKSGTGFLPQHF.

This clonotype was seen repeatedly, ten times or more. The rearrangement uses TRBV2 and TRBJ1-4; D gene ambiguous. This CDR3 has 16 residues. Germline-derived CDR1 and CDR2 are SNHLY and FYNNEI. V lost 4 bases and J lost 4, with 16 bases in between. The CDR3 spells CASSGRVLIDNEKLFF. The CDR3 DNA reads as TGTGCCAGCAGTGGTCGTGTTCTGATTGATAATGAAAAACTGTTTTTT.

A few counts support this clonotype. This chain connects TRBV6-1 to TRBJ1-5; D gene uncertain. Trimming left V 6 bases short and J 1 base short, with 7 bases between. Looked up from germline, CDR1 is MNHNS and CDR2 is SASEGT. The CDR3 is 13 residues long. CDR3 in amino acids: CASRERSNQPQHF. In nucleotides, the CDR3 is TGTGCCAGCAGGGAGAGGAGCAATCAGCCCCAGCATTTT.

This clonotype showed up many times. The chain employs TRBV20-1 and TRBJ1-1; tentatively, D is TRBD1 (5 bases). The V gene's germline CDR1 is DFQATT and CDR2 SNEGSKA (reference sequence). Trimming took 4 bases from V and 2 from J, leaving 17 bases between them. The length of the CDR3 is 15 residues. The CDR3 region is CSATQRWGLNTEAFF. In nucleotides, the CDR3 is TGCAGTGCTACCCAGAGATGGGGCCTAAACACTGAAGCTTTCTTT.

As DNA, the CDR3 is TGTGCCAGCAGCTCCCAGGGCGGGGGTACACACAATGAGCAGTTCTTC. This translates into CASSSQGGGTHNEQFF. The V gene is TRBV9, the J gene TRBJ2-1; 7 nucleotides match TRBD2. The V gene's germline CDR1 is SGDLS and CDR2 YYNGEE. This CDR3 comprises 16 residues. V lost 4 bases to trimming and J lost 5 bases; unmatched junction nucleotides: 12.

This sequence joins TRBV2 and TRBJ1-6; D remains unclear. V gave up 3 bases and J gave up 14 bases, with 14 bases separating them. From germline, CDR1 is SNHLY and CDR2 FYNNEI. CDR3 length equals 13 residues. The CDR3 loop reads CASSDPFRFTLHF. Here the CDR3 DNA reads TGTGCCAGCAGTGATCCCTTCCGGTTCACCCTCCACTTT.

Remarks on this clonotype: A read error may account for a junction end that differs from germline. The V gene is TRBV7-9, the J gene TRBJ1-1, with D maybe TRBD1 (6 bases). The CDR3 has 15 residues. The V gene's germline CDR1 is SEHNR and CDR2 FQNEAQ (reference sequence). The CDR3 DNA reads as TGTGCCAGCAGCTCCCCCTGGGCAGGGGAGGCTGAAGCCTTCTTT. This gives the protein CASSSPWAGEAEAFF. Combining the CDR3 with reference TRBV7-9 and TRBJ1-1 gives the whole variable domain DTGVSQNPRHKITKRGQNVTFRCDPISEHNRLYWYRQTLGQGPEFLTYFQNEAQLEKSRLLSDRFSAERPKGSFSTLEIQRTEQGDSAMYLCASSSPWAGEAEAFFGQGTRLTVV.

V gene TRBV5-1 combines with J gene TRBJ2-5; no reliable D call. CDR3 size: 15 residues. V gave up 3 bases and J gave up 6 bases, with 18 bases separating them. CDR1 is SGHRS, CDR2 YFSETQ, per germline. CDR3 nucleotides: TGCGCCAGCAGCTCGACCGGGTCAAACCCAAAGACCCAGTACTTC. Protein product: CASSSTGSNPKTQYF.

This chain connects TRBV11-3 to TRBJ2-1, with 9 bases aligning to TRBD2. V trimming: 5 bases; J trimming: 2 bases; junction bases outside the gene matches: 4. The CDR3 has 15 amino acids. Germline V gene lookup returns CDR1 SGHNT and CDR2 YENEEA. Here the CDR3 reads CASSPRLAAYNEQFF. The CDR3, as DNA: TGTGCCAGCAGCCCCAGACTAGCGGCCTACAATGAGCAGTTCTTC. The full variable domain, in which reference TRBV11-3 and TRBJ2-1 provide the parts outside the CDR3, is EAGVVQSPRYKIIEKKQPVAFWCNPISGHNTLYWYLQNLGQGPELLIRYENEEAVDDSQLPKDRFSAERLKGVDSTLKIQPAELGDSAVYLCASSPRLAAYNEQFFGPGTRLTVL.

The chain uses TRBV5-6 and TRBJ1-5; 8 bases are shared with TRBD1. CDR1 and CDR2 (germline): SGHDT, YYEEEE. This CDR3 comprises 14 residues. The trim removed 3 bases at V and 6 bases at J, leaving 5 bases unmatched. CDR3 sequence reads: CASSSDRESQPQHF. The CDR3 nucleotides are TGTGCCAGCAGCTCGGACAGGGAAAGTCAGCCCCAGCATTTT.

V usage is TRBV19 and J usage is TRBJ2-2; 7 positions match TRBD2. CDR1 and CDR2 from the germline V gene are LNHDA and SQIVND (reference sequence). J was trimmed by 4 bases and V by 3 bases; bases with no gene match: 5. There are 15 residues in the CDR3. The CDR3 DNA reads TGTGCCAGTAGTATCTCGGGGGGTTTCACCGGGGAGCTGTTTTTT. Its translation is CASSISGGFTGELFF.